A single sample gave rise to the 8 T cell receptor beta chains below, sequenced in a study of T cell responses to AZD1222 COVID-19 vaccine. Profiling relied on immunoSEQ multiplex PCR, and the TCRdb table lists in-frame clones only, not all of them. This table has about 130,000 clones, 70% to 90% appearing once. The sample in question was peripheral blood, obtained on day 0 of AZD1222 vaccination. All receptors derive from an adult in good health.

This chain uses TRBV13 with TRBJ1-2; 7 bases agree with TRBD1. V trimming: 5 bases; J trimming: 5 bases; junction bases outside the gene matches: 8. The CDR3 is 14 amino acids. Germline lookup yields CDR1 PRHDT and CDR2 FYEKMQ (reference sequence). This chain's CDR3 is CASSRDSYSYGYTF. The CDR3 DNA sequence: TGTGCCAGCAGCAGGGACAGCTACTCTTATGGCTACACCTTC.

This chain links TRBV4-1 with TRBJ1-2; D uncertain. V was trimmed by 0 bases and J by 7 bases, leaving 6 bases between them. The CDR3 length is 12 residues. The V gene's germline CDR1 is MGHRA and CDR2 YSYEKL. CDR3 sequence reads: CASSQDGVGYTF. CDR3 coding DNA: TGCGCCAGCAGCCAAGACGGGGTTGGCTACACCTTC.

This chain uses TRBV7-2 with TRBJ2-5, with 12 bases matching TRBD2. The CDR3 is 17 residues long. Trimming removed 3 bases from V and 4 bases from J; junction bases left unmatched: 9. Looked up from germline, CDR1 is SGHTA and CDR2 is FQGNSA. The CDR3 DNA follows: TGTGCCAGCAGCTTCTGGACTAGCGGGGACCTCGGAGAGACCCAGTACTTC. Its translation is CASSFWTSGDLGETQYF.

This clone was found once. CDR3 DNA sequence: TGTGCCAGCAGCGTCTTGGACAGCCAAAATCCCTATGGCTACACCTTC. It specifies CASSVLDSQNPYGYTF. The chain has TRBV9 and TRBJ1-2; maybe TRBD1 (6 bases). The length of the CDR3 is 16 residues. V was trimmed by 2 bases and J by 4 bases, leaving 18 bases between them. Looked up from germline, CDR1 is SGDLS and CDR2 is YYNGEE.

Only one count was recorded for this clone. At one end the junction does not follow the germline gene, possibly because of a read error. The chain links TRBV6-2 or TRBV6-3 to TRBJ1-4; a weak D match, TRBD1 (5 bases). Germline CDR1 is MNHEY and CDR2 is SVGEGT. CDR3 size: 12 residues. CDR3 in DNA: TGTGCCAGCAGTTACGCGACCGGGGCGATCCTTTTT. This gives the protein CASSYATGAILF.

This sequence joins TRBV3-1 (or the pseudogene TRBV3-2) and TRBJ2-1; 9 nucleotides align to TRBD1. The CDR3 length is 17 residues. V gave up 4 bases and J gave up 0 bases; unmatched junction bases: 7. The V gene's germline CDR1 is LGHDT and CDR2 YNNKEL (reference sequence). CDR3 DNA: TGTGCCAGCAGCCGGACGACAGGGGGAAGCTCCTACAATGAGCAGTTCTTC. Protein product: CASSRTTGGSSYNEQFF.

The V call is TRBV5-4, the J call TRBJ1-3; tentative D call: TRBD1 (5 bases). Germline V gene sequence: CDR1 SGHNT, CDR2 YYREEE (reference sequence). The CDR3 sequence is 14 residues long. V lost 1 base, J lost 4 bases, and 9 bases lay in between. DNA of the CDR3: TGTGCCAGCAGCTTGTCGGGGGGGGGAAACACCATATATTTT. This sequence encodes CASSLSGGGNTIYF.

This clone showed up just once. The J gene is TRBJ1-6, the V gene TRBV28; D is uncertain. V lost 8 bases, J lost 0 bases, and 11 bases lay in between. Germline loops: CDR1 MDHEN, CDR2 SYDVKM. There are 15 residues in the CDR3. The CDR3 DNA reads TGTGCCAGCGTCAGAAAGAGCTCCTATAATTCACCCCTCCACTTT. Residues: CASVRKSSYNSPLHF.